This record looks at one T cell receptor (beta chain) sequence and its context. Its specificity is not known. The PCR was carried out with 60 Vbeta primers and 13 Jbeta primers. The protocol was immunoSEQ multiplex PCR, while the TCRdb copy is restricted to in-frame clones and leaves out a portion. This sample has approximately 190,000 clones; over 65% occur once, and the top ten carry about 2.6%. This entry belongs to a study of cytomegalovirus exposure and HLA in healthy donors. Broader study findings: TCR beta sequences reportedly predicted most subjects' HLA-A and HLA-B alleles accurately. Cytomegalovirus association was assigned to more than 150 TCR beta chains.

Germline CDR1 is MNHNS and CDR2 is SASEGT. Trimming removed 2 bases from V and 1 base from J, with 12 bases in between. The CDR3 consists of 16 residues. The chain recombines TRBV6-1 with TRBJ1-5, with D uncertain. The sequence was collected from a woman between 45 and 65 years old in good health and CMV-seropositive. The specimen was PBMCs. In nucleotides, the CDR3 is TGTGCCAGCAGTGAAATAAATACGAGGAGCAATCAGCCCCAGCATTTT. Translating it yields CASSEINTRSNQPQHF.